This T cell receptor beta chain was recorded in a study of blood T cell repertoires in COVID-19. Study context: The origin of the acute and convalescent COVID-19 samples was the United States, Italy and Spain. T cells, B-cell-depleted T cells, or PBMCs supplied cDNA or gDNA.

This clone was counted once. Authors' data handling: Amplification of reference gene primers provided the estimated nucleated cell counts. Produced via immunoSEQ multiplex PCR; TCRdb's table is partial and in-frame only. That table supplies the V and J calls and clone size; D and trimming were determined from the DNA. The sample carries 90,000 to 130,000 clones, 70% to 90% recorded once. The CDR3 loop spans 13 amino acids. The TCR sequence derives from a man between 35 and 55 years old with acute or convalescent COVID-19. Material for sequencing was peripheral blood. The V gene is TRBV21-1, the J gene TRBJ1-2; the table's D call TRBD1 went unverified against the DNA. TRBV21-1 is a known pseudogene. CDR3 in amino acids: CASSKEQENGYTF. The CDR3 region has the DNA TGTGCCAGCAGCAAAGAACAGGAAAATGGCTACACCTTC.